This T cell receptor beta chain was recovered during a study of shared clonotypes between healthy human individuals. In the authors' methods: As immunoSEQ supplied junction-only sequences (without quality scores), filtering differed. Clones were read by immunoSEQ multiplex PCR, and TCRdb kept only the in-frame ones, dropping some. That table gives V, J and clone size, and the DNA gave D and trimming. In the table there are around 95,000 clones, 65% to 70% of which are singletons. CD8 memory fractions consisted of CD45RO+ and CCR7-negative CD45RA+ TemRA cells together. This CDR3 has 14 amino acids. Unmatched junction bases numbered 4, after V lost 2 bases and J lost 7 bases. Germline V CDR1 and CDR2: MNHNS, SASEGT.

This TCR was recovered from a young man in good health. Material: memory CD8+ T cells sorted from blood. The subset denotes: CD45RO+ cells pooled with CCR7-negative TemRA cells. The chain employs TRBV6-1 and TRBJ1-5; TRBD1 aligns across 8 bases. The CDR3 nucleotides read TGTGCCAGCAGTGAATGGACAGGGCACCAGCCCCAGCATTTT. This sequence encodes CASSEWTGHQPQHF.